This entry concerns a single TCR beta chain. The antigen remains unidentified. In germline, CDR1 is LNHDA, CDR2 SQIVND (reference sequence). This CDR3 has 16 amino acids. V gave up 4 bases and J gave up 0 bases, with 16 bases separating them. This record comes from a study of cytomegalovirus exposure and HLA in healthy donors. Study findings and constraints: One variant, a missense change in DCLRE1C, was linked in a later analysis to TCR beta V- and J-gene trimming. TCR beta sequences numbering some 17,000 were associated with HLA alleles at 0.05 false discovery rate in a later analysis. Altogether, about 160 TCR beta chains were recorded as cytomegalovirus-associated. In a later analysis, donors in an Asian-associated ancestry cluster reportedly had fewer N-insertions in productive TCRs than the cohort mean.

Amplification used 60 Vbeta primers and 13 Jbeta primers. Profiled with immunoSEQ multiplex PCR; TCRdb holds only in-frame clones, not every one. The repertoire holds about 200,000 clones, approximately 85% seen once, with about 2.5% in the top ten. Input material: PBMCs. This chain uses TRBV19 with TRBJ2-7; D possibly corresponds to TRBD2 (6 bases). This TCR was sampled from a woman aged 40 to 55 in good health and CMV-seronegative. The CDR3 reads CASSTTEGRRSYEQYF. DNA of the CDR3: TGTGCCAGTAGTACCACTGAAGGGAGGCGCTCCTACGAGCAGTACTTC.